Below are 5 T cell receptor beta chains sequenced from a single sample in a study of blood T cell repertoires in COVID-19. Method: immunoSEQ multiplex PCR; TCRdb's copy keeps in-frame clones and lacks some. The data contain about 250,000 clones, 89% of them singletons. Input material: PBMCs or T cells enriched from blood (not recorded which). These receptor sequences come from a woman in her twenties or thirties with acute COVID-19.

The chain combines TRBV25-1 with TRBJ2-1; 13 bases match TRBD2. This CDR3 is built from 17 residues. V lost 2 bases, J lost 9 bases, and 10 bases stayed unmatched. Germline CDR1 is MGHDK and CDR2 is SYGVNS. The CDR3 sequence: CASSEMTGLAGATEQFF. CDR3 bases: TGTGCCAGCAGTGAAATGACTGGACTAGCGGGGGCTACTGAGCAGTTCTTC.

Comment on this clone: Other DNA sequences in this sample translate to the same CDR3. The chain couples TRBV30 to TRBJ1-5, with unresolved D. V lost 0 bases and J lost 6, with 3 bases in between. Germline CDR1 and CDR2: GTSNPN and SVGIG (reference sequence). There are 11 residues in the CDR3. CDR3 in amino acids: CAWSVGQPQHF. In DNA form, the CDR3 reads TGTGCCTGGAGTGTCGGTCAGCCCCAGCATTTT.

The chain carries TRBV5-1 and TRBJ1-2; D may be TRBD1 (6 bases). Germline V gene lookup returns CDR1 SGHRS and CDR2 YFSETQ. CDR3 length: 12 amino acids. The V end lost 5 bases, the J end lost 7 bases, and 12 bases lay between the germline ends. CDR3 sequence: CASSLDRSGYTF. CDR3 bases: TGCGCCAGCAGTTTAGACAGGTCTGGCTACACCTTC.

A few counts support this clone. The rearrangement joins TRBV27 to TRBJ2-7; D is unresolved. Trimming took off 7 bases at V and 2 bases at J, with 12 bases between the two ends. The CDR3 is 13 amino acids. Germline V lookup: CDR1 MNHEY, CDR2 SMNVEV (reference sequence). The CDR3 region has the DNA TGTGCCAGCATCGGGTTAAGTCCCTACGAGCAGTACTTC. Translation gives CASIGLSPYEQYF.

The chain recombines TRBV7-2 with TRBJ1-2; TRBD1 agrees at 8 bases. The V gene's germline CDR1 is SGHTA and CDR2 FQGNSA. V shed 6 bases and J 3 bases; nucleotides not matched to a gene: 6. The CDR3 has 14 residues. The DNA of the CDR3 is TGTGCCAGCAGTTCGGACAGGGCCGACTATGGCTACACCTTC. It translates to CASSSDRADYGYTF.